A single sample gave rise to the 20 T cell receptor beta chains below, sequenced in a study of T cell responses to AZD1222 COVID-19 vaccine. TCRdb's copy holds only in-frame clones and misses some; the assay was immunoSEQ multiplex PCR. The data show about 92,000 clones, over 75% seen once. The sample here was peripheral blood, taken on day 0 of AZD1222 vaccination. Source of these receptors: an adult in good health.

This clone came up a few times. J is TRBJ1-2 and V is TRBV7-2, with 12 nucleotides matching TRBD1. V lost 5 bases to trimming and J lost 4 bases; unmatched junction nucleotides: 5. CDR1 and CDR2 (germline): SGHTA, FQGNSA. This CDR3 comprises 15 residues. The CDR3 reads CASSEGTGGSYGYTF. The CDR3 nucleotides are TGTGCCAGCAGCGAAGGGACAGGGGGCAGCTATGGCTACACCTTC.

This clone showed up just once. This rearrangement joins TRBV5-1 to TRBJ1-1; TRBD1 matches 8 bases. This CDR3 spans 14 amino acids. In germline, CDR1 is SGHRS, CDR2 YFSETQ. J was trimmed by 7 bases and V by 5 bases; bases with no gene match: 10. CDR3: CASSPKTGVNEAFF. The CDR3, as DNA: TGCGCCAGCAGTCCTAAGACAGGGGTAAATGAAGCTTTCTTT.

The rearrangement joins TRBV28 to TRBJ1-4, with 7 bases matching TRBD1. This CDR3 region has 14 residues. J gave up 5 bases and V 3 bases, and 3 bases lay outside the gene matches. Germline loops: CDR1 MDHEN, CDR2 SYDVKM. The chain's CDR3 is CASSLGTVNEKLFF. CDR3 coding DNA: TGTGCCAGCAGTTTGGGGACAGTAAATGAAAAACTGTTTTTT. Filled out from reference TRBV28 and TRBJ1-4, the complete variable domain reads DVKVTQSSRYLVKRTGEKVFLECVQDMDHENMFWYRQDPGLGLRLIYFSYDVKMKEKGDIPEGYSVSREKKERFSLILESASTNQTSMYLCASSLGTVNEKLFFGSGTQLSVL.

The V gene is TRBV18, the J gene TRBJ2-5; 9 nucleotides line up with TRBD2. J gave up 5 bases and V 3 bases, and 4 bases lay outside the gene matches. CDR1 is KGHSH, CDR2 LQKENI, per germline. The CDR3 totals 14 residues. CDR3 sequence reads: CASSPSGSVETQYF. The DNA for the CDR3 is TGTGCCAGCTCACCTAGCGGGAGTGTGGAGACCCAGTACTTC.

This sequence joins TRBV27 and TRBJ1-2; possible D gene TRBD1, 5 bases. The CDR3 is 15 amino acids. The germline CDR1 and CDR2 sequences are MNHEY and SMNVEV (reference sequence). Trimming pared 0 bases from V and 5 bases from J, leaving 13 bases between. CDR3 residues: CASSLSRGLGYGYTF. The CDR3 bases are TGTGCCAGCAGTTTATCGCGGGGCCTAGGGTATGGCTACACCTTC.

The chain recombines TRBV30 with TRBJ2-5, with 8 bases matching TRBD2. The CDR3 has 14 residues. The trim removed 0 bases at V and 5 bases at J, leaving 5 bases unmatched. In germline, CDR1 is GTSNPN, CDR2 SVGIG (reference sequence). In DNA, the CDR3 is TGTGCCTGGAGTGTTAGCGGGGTTGGTGAGACCCAGTACTTC. Translating it yields CAWSVSGVGETQYF.

This rearrangement joins TRBV1 to TRBJ2-6; the tabulated D call, TRBD1, remains unverified against the DNA. TRBV1 is an annotated pseudogene. This CDR3 has 17 residues. The DNA of the CDR3 is TGCACCAGTCAACTGGACAGGGCGAGCTCTGGGGCCAACGTCCTGACTTTC. Translated: CTSQLDRASSGANVLTF.

This clone was recorded once. The CDR3 nucleotides read TGTGCCAGCAGCCAAAGACAGGGGAACACTGAAGCTTTCTTT. Its translation: CASSQRQGNTEAFF. The chain employs TRBV11-2 and TRBJ1-1; 7 bases align to TRBD1. The CDR3 is made up of 14 amino acids. V was pared by 5 bases and J by 1 base, with 4 bases of the junction left unmatched. Looked up from germline, CDR1 is SGHAT and CDR2 is FQNNGV.

This chain links TRBV7-9 with TRBJ1-6; D gene uncertain. Trimming pared 5 bases from V and 0 bases from J, leaving 2 bases between. The CDR3 is 13 residues long. Germline CDR1 is SEHNR and CDR2 is FQNEAQ (reference sequence). The chain's CDR3 is CASSPSYNSPLHF. CDR3 DNA sequence: TGTGCCAGCAGCCCCTCCTATAATTCACCCCTCCACTTT.

This chain connects TRBV19 to TRBJ1-1, with 9 bases that match TRBD1. V trimming: 5 bases; J trimming: 10 bases; junction bases outside the gene matches: 14. Germline V lookup: CDR1 LNHDA, CDR2 SQIVND (reference sequence). The CDR3 has 15 residues. The CDR3 DNA reads as TGTGCCAGTAGTCCTAACCGGGACAGGGTGGTTGCAGCTTTCTTT. Its translation: CASSPNRDRVVAAFF.

The chain uses TRBV7-3 and TRBJ2-2, with no clear D. V lost 5 bases, J lost 1 base, and 14 bases lay in between. Germline CDR1 reads SGHTA; CDR2 reads FQGTGA. CDR3 length: 16 residues. The CDR3 coding sequence is TGTGCCAGCAGCCAAGACAACCCCCTGAACACCGGGGAGCTGTTTTTT. As protein: CASSQDNPLNTGELFF.

V usage is TRBV19 and J usage is TRBJ1-4; D is possibly TRBD1 (5 bases). The CDR3 spans 16 residues. V was clipped by 0 bases and J by 10 bases, with 18 bases between them. Germline V CDR1 and CDR2: LNHDA, SQIVND (reference sequence). This CDR3 is CASSIDQSGQIGKLFF. In DNA form, the CDR3 reads TGTGCCAGTAGTATAGACCAGTCCGGACAAATTGGAAAACTGTTTTTT.

The rearrangement links TRBV6-5 to TRBJ1-1; D gene unclear. The CDR3 contains 12 residues. Germline values: CDR1 MNHEY, CDR2 SVGAGI. The V end was cut by 4 bases, the J end by 11 bases, with 14 bases between. CDR3 bases: TGTGCCAGCAGTTCTTACAGCACGGGGGCTTTCTTT. It codes for CASSSYSTGAFF.

This clone was seen a handful of times. V usage is TRBV28 and J usage is TRBJ2-5, with 14 bases identical to TRBD2. J gave up 4 bases and V 4 bases, and 11 bases lay outside the gene matches. This CDR3 region has 18 residues. The germline gives CDR1 MDHEN, CDR2 SYDVKM. CDR3 in DNA: TGTGCCAGCAGTTCACCGGGACTAGCGGGAGTAAAAGTAGAGACCCAGTACTTC. Translation: CASSSPGLAGVKVETQYF.

CDR3 coding DNA: TGTGCCAGCAGCCCGGTTGGTCGCAATGAGCAGTTCTTC. Amino acids: CASSPVGRNEQFF. This sequence joins TRBV3-1 (or the pseudogene TRBV3-2) and TRBJ2-1; D call uncertain. CDR1 is LGHDT and CDR2 is YNNKEL in the germline V gene (reference sequence). Trimming removed 4 bases at V and 6 bases at J, with 10 bases between. The CDR3 length is 13 residues.

This chain uses TRBV19 with TRBJ1-1, with D tentatively TRBD1 (5 bases). CDR3 length: 14 residues. V was trimmed by 1 base and J by 8 bases, leaving 14 bases between them. CDR1 and CDR2 (germline): LNHDA, SQIVND (reference sequence). For the CDR3, the DNA is TGTGCCAGTAGTATAGGGACACCCATCGGGGAAGCTTTCTTT. Translation gives CASSIGTPIGEAFF.

V is TRBV2 and J is TRBJ1-1; TRBD1 might be the D (6 bases). V was cut by 6 bases and J by 1 base, with 12 bases left in between. Germline CDR1 reads SNHLY; CDR2 reads FYNNEI. This CDR3 has 14 amino acids. The DNA for the CDR3 is TGTGCCAGCAGCCAACAACAGGGGAACACTGAAGCTTTCTTT. This encodes CASSQQQGNTEAFF.

This clone was seen a single time. The chain uses TRBV9 and TRBJ1-4; D is perhaps TRBD1 (5 bases). Trimming stripped 0 bases from V and 4 bases from J, with 10 bases between. Germline assignment: CDR1 SGDLS and CDR2 YYNGEE. The CDR3 covers 15 residues. CDR3 sequence (DNA): TGTGCCAGCAGCGTAGGGGACGGGTTTAATGAAAAACTGTTTTTT. Translating it yields CASSVGDGFNEKLFF.

The rearrangement joins TRBV7-9 to TRBJ2-7; the D is unclear. V lost 5 bases, J lost 1 base, and 15 bases lay in between. The CDR3 sequence is 15 residues long. CDR1 and CDR2 from the germline V gene are SEHNR and FQNEAQ (reference sequence). The CDR3 DNA reads as TGTGCCAGCAGCCTCTGGCAAGCCAGTTCCTACGAGCAGTACTTC. Residues: CASSLWQASSYEQYF.

This clone appeared a few times. CDR3 protein: CASSPSTGSEKLFF. The CDR3 bases are TGTGCCAGCAGCCCATCCACAGGGAGTGAAAAACTGTTTTTT. The gene calls are TRBV3-1 (or the pseudogene TRBV3-2) and TRBJ1-4, with D possibly being TRBD1 (6 bases). The germline V and J ends were trimmed by 4 bases and 7 bases, with 13 bases remaining between them. CDR1 LGHDT and CDR2 YNNKEL come from the germline V gene (reference sequence). CDR3 length: 14 amino acids.